This paragraph covers one T cell receptor beta chain sequence. These data originate in a study of T cell changes during pregnancy in multiple sclerosis. The table came from immunoSEQ multiplex PCR; TCRdb's copy has only in-frame clones and leaves some out. Counted here are 45,000 to 55,000 clones, 80% to 90% occurring once; the ten biggest clones make up about 1.2%. The CDR3 is 16 residues long. Germline V gives CDR1 SQVTM, CDR2 ANQGSEA. Trimming at V came to 4 bases and at J to 3 bases, leaving 12 bases not matched to a gene. The gene calls are TRBV29-1 and TRBJ2-3, with 8 bases aligning to TRBD1. The receptor was isolated from a female donor with multiple sclerosis, enrolled in a pregnancy study. Sample: CD4+ T cells from peripheral blood mononuclear cells, taken in the second trimester of pregnancy. CDR3 coding DNA: TGCAGCGTTGCGGCAGGGGGCGCAATGAAGACAGATACGCAGTATTTT. Translated: CSVAAGGAMKTDTQYF.